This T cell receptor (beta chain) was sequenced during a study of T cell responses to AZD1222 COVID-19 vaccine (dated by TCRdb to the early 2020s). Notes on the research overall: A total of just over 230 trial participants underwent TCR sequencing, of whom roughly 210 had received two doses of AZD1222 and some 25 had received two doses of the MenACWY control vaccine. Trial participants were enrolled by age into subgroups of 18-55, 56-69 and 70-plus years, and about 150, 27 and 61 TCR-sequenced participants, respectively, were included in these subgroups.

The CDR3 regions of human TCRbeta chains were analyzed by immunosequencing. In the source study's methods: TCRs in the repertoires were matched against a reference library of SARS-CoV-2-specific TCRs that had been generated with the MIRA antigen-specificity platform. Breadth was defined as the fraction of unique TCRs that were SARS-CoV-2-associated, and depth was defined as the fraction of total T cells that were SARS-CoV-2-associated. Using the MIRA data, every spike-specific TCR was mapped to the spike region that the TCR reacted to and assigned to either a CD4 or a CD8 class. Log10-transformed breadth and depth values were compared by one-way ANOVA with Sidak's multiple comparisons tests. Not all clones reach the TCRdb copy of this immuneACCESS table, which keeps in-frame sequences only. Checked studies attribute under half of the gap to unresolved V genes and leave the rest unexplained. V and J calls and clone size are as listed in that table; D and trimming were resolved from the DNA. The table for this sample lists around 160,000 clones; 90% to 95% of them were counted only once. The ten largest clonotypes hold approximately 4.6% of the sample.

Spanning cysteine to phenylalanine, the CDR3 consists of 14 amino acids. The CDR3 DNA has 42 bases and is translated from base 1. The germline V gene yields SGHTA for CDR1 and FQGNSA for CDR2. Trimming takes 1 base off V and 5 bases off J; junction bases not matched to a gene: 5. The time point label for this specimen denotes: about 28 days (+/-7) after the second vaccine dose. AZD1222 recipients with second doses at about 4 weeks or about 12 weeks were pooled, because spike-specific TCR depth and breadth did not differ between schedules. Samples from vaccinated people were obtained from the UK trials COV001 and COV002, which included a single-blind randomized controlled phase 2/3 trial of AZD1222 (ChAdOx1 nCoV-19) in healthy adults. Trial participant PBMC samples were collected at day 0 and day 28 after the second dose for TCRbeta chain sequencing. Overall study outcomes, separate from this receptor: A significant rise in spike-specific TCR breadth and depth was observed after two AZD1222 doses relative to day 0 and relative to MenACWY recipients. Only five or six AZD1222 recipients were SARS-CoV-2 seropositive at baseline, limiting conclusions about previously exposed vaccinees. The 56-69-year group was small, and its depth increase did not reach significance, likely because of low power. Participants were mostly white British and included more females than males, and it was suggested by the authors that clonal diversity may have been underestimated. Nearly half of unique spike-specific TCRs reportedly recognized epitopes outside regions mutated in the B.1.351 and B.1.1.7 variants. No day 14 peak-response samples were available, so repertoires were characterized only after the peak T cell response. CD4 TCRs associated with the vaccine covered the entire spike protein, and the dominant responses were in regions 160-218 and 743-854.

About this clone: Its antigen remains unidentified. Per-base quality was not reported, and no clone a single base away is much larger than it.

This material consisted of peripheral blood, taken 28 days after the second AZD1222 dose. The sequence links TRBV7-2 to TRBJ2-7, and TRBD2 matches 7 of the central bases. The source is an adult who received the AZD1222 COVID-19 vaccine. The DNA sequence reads TGTGCCAGCAGCTTAGGCGGGAGTATGAACGAGCAGTACTTC. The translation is CASSLGGSMNEQYF.